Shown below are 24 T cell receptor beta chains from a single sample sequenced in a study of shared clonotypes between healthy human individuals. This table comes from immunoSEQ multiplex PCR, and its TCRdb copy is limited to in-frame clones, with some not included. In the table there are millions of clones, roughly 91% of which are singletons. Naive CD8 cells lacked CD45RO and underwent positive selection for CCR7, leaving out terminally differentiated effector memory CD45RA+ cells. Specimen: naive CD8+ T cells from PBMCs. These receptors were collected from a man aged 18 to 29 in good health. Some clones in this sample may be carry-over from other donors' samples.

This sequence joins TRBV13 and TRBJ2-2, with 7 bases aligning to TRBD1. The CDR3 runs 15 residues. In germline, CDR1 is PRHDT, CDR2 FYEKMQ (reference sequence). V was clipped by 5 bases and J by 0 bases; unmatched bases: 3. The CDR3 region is CASSPDRANTGELFF. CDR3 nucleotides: TGTGCCAGCAGCCCCGACAGGGCGAACACCGGGGAGCTGTTTTTT.

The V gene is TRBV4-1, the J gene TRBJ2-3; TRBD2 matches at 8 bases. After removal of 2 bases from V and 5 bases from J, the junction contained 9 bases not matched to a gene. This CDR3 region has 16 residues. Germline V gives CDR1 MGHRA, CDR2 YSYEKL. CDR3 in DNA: TGCGCCAGCAGCCAATGGCGGGAGGCCCGAGAAGATACGCAGTATTTT. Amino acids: CASSQWREAREDTQYF.

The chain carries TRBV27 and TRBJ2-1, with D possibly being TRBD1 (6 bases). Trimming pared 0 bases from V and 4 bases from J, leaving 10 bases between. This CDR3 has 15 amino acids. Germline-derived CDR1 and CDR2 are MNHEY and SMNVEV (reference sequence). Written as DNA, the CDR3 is TGTGCCAGCAGTTTATCCATGGACAGATACAATGAGCAGTTCTTC. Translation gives CASSLSMDRYNEQFF.

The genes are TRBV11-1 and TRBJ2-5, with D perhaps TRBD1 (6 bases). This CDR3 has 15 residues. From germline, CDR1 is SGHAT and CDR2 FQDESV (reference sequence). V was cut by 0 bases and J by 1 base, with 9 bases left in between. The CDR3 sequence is CASSLAGQVQETQYF. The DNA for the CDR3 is TGTGCCAGCAGCTTAGCGGGACAAGTCCAAGAGACCCAGTACTTC.

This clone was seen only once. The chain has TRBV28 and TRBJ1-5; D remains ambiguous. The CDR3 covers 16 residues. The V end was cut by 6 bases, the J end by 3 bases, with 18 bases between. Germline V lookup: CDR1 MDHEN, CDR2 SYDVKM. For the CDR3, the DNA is TGTGCCAGCAGCGACCTAGGATGGGGATCCAATCAGCCCCAGCATTTT. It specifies CASSDLGWGSNQPQHF. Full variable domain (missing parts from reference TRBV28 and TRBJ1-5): DVKVTQSSRYLVKRTGEKVFLECVQDMDHENMFWYRQDPGLGLRLIYFSYDVKMKEKGDIPEGYSVSREKKERFSLILESASTNQTSMYLCASSDLGWGSNQPQHFGDGTRLSIL.

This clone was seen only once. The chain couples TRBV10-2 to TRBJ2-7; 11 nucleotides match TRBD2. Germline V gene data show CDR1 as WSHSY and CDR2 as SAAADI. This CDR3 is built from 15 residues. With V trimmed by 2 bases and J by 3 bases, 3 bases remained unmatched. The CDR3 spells CASSETSGSLYEQYF. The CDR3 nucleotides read TGCGCCAGCAGTGAGACTAGCGGGAGTCTCTACGAGCAGTACTTC.

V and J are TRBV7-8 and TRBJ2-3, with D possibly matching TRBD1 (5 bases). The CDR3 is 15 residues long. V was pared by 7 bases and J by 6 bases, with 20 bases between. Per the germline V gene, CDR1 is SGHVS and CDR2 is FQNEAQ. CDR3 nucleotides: TGTGCCAGCACCCCGATGCTCGCGTCAGGGGATACGCAGTATTTT. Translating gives CASTPMLASGDTQYF.

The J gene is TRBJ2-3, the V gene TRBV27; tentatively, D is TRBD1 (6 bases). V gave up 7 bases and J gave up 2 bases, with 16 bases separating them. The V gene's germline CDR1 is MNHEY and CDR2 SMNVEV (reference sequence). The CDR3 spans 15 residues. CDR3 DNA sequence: TGTGCCAGCACCCCATCGGGACATACCACAGATACGCAGTATTTT. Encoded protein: CASTPSGHTTDTQYF.

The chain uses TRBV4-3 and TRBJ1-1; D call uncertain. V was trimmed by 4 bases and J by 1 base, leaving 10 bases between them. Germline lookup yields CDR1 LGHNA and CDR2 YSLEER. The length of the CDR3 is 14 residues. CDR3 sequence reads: CASSPRWGNTEAFF. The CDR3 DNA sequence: TGCGCCAGCAGCCCGAGATGGGGGAACACTGAAGCTTTCTTT.

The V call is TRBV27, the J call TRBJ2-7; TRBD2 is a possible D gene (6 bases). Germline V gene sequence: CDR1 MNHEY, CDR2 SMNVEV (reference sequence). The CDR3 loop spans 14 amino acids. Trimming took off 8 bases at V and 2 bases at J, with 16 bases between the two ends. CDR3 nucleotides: TGTGCCAGCCGAAGGAGGGGAAAGGCCTACGAGCAGTACTTC. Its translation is CASRRRGKAYEQYF.

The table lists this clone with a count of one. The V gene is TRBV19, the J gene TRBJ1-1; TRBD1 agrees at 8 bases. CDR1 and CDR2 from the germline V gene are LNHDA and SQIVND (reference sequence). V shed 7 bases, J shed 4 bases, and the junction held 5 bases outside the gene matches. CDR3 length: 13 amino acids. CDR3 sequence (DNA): TGTGCCAGTATCCGGACAGGGACCACTGAAGCTTTCTTT. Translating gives CASIRTGTTEAFF.

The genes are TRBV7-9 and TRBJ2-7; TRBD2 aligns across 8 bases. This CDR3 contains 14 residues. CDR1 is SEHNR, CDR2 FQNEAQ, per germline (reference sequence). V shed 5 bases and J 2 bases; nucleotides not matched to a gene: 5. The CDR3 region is CASSPREGAYEQYF. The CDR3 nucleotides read TGTGCCAGCAGCCCCCGGGAGGGGGCCTACGAGCAGTACTTC.

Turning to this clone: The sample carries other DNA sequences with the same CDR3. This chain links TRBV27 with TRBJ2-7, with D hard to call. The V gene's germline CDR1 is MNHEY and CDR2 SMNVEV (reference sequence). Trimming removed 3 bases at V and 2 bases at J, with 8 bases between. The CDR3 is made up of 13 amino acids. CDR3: CASSFSRTYEQYF. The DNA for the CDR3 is TGTGCCAGCAGTTTTTCGCGGACCTACGAGCAGTACTTC.

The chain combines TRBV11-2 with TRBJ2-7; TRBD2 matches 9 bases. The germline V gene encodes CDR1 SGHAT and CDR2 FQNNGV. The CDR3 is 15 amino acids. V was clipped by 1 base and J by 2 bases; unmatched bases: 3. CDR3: CASSLVIAGAYEQYF. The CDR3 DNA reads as TGTGCCAGCAGCTTAGTGATAGCGGGAGCCTACGAGCAGTACTTC.

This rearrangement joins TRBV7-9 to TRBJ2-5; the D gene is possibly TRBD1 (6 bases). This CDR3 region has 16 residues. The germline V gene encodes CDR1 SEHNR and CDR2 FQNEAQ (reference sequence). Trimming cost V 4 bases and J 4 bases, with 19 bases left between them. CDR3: CASSSTQIDRSETQYF. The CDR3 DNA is TGTGCCAGCAGCTCCACTCAAATAGACAGGTCAGAGACCCAGTACTTC.

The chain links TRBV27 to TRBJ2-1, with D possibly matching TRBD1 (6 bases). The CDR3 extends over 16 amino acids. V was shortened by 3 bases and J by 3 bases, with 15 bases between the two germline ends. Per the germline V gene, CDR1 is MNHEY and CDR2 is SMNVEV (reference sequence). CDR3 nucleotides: TGTGCCAGCAGTTTCCAGCCCCAAGGGGGCTACAATGAGCAGTTCTTC. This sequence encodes CASSFQPQGGYNEQFF.

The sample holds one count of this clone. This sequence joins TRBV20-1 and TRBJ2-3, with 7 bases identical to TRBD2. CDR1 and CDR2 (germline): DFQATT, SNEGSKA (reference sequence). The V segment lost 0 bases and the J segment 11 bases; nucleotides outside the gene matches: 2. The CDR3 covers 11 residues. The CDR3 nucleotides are TGCAGTGCTAGAGATGGGGGGGGGCAGTATTTT. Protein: CSARDGGGQYF.

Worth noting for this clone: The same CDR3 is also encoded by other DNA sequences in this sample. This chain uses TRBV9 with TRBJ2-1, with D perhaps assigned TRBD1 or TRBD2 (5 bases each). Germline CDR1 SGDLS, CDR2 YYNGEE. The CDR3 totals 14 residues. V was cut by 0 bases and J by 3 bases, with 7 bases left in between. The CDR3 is CASSVGGNYNEQFF. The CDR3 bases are TGTGCCAGCAGCGTAGGGGGGAACTACAATGAGCAGTTCTTC. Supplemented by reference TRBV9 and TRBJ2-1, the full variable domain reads DSGVTQTPKHLITATGQRVTLRCSPRSGDLSVYWYQQSLDQGLQFLIQYYNGEERAKGNILERFSAQQFPDLHSELNLSSLELGDSALYFCASSVGGNYNEQFFGPGTRLTVL.

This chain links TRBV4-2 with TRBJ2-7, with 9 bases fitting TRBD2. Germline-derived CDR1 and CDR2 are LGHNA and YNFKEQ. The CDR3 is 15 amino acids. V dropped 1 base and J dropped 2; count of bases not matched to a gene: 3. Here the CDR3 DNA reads TGTGCCAGCAGCCAAGGCGCGGGAGGGCCCTACGAGCAGTACTTC. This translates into CASSQGAGGPYEQYF.

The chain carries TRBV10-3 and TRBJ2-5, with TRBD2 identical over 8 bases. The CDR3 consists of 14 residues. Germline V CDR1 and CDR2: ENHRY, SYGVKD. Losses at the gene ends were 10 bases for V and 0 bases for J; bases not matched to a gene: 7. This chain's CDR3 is CATSGGRYQETQYF. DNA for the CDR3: TGTGCCACCAGCGGCGGGAGGTACCAAGAGACCCAGTACTTC.

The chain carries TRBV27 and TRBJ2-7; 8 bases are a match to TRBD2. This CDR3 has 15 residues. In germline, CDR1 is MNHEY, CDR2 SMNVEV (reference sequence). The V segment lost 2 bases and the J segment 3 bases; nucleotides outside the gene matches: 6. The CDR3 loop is CASSLTGGGHYEQYF. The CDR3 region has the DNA TGTGCCAGCAGTTTAACGGGAGGGGGTCACTACGAGCAGTACTTC.

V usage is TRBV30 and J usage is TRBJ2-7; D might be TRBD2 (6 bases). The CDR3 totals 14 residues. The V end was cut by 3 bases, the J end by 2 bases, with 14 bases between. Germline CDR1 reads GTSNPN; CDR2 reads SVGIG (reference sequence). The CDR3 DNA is TGTGCCTGGAGCCACGGGACTGGAACCTACGAGCAGTACTTC. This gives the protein CAWSHGTGTYEQYF.

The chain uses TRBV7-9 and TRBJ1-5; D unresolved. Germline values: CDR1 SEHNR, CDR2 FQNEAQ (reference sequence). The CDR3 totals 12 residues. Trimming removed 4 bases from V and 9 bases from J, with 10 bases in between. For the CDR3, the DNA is TGTGCCAGCAGCTCAGAAGGATGGCCCCAGCATTTT. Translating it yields CASSSEGWPQHF.

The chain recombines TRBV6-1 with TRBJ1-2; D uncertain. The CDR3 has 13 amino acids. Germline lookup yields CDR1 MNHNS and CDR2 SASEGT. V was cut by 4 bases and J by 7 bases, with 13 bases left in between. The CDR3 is CASSATRTGGYTF. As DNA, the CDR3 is TGTGCCAGCAGTGCTACCCGGACGGGTGGCTACACCTTC.